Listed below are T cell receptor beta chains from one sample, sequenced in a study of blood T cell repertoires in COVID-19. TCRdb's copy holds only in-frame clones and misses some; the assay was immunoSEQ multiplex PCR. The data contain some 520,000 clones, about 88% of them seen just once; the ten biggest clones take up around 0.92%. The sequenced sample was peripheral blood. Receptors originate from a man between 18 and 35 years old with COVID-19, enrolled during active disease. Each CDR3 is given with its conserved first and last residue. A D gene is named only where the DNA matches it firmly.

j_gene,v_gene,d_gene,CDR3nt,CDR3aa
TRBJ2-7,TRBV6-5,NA,TGTGCCAGCAGTCGCGCCCGGACGGGGATCTACGAGCAGTACTTC,CASSRARTGIYEQYF
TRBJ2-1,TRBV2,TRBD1,TGTGCCAGCACTCAGACAGGGCGCCAACAGTTCTTC,CASTQTGRQQFF
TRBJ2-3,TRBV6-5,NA,TGTGCCAGCAGTTATATTAGCGGAACAGATACGCAGTATTTT,CASSYISGTDTQYF
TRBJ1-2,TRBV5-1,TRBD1,TGCGCCAGCAGCTTGTGGGGGACAGGGGATGGCTACACCTTC,CASSLWGTGDGYTF
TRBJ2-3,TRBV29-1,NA,TGCAGCGTTGGCGGGTTGGTAACAGATACGCAGTATTTT,CSVGGLVTDTQYF
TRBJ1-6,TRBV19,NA,TGTGCCAGTAGTAGCAGGGCAGCCCACACCGTCGATAATTCACCCCTCCACTTT,CASSSRAAHTVDNSPLHF
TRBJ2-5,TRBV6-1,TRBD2,TGTGCCAGCAGTGAAGCGCGACTAGCCCCACGCCAAGAGACCCAGTACTTC,CASSEARLAPRQETQYF
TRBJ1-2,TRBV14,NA,TGTGCCAGCAGCCAAGATTCAGCCGGAACCTCCGGGGATGGCTACACCTTC,CASSQDSAGTSGDGYTF
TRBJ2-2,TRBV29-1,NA,TGCAGCGTTGAGTTCGGACTCACCGGGGAGCTGTTTTTT,CSVEFGLTGELFF
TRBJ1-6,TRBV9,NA,TGTGCCAGCAGCCCCTATTGGGGGCCGGGATCACCCCTCCACTTT,CASSPYWGPGSPLHF